These 3 T cell receptor beta chains were sequenced from one sample in a study of T cell responses to AZD1222 COVID-19 vaccine. Repertoires were generated with immunoSEQ multiplex PCR, while TCRdb's copy carries only in-frame clones and drops some. The data contain approximately 150,000 clones, 92% of them singletons. The source material was peripheral blood, sampled 28 days after the second AZD1222 dose. All receptors come from an adult who received the AZD1222 COVID-19 vaccine.

This rearrangement joins TRBV27 to TRBJ2-5; D is ambiguous. This CDR3 has 13 amino acids. CDR1 is MNHEY, CDR2 SMNVEV, per germline (reference sequence). V lost 10 bases and J lost 5, with 17 bases in between. The CDR3 nucleotides are TGTGCCACCGGGTGGGGTCCCGTTGAGACCCAGTACTTC. This gives the protein CATGWGPVETQYF.

This chain connects TRBV2 to TRBJ1-4; no clear D. The CDR3 length is 14 residues. V lost 6 bases and J lost 8, with 16 bases in between. Looked up from germline, CDR1 is SNHLY and CDR2 is FYNNEI. The chain's CDR3 is CASRNRAQGEKLFF. The CDR3 bases are TGTGCCAGCAGAAACCGGGCCCAAGGGGAAAAACTGTTTTTT.

This chain joins TRBV5-5 and TRBJ2-7; D might be TRBD1 (6 bases). The CDR3 consists of 12 residues. Per germline, CDR1 SGHKS and CDR2 YYEKEE (reference sequence). V gave up 4 bases and J gave up 6 bases, with 11 bases separating them. CDR3 amino acids: CASSRTGPEQYF. The CDR3 bases are TGTGCCAGCAGCCGAACAGGGCCCGAGCAGTACTTC.